Presented here are 30 T cell receptor beta chains from one specimen sequenced in a study of control samples from healthy donors and cancer patients. Assay: immunoSEQ multiplex PCR; the TCRdb copy retains only in-frame clones and omits some. This sample has fewer than 95,000 clones; under 90% occur once, and the top ten carry about 2.1%. The sequenced sample consisted of blood. The receptor set was obtained from a middle-aged woman in good health.

The CDR3 DNA follows: TGTGCCAGCAGCTTAGCACTAGGGGAGCTGTTTTTT. This encodes CASSLALGELFF. V gene TRBV7-2 combines with J gene TRBJ2-2; D not certain. V dropped 0 bases and J dropped 8 bases, with 4 bases sitting between them. Germline CDR1 SGHTA, CDR2 FQGNSA. The CDR3 runs to 12 residues.

J is TRBJ2-5 and V is TRBV9, with D perhaps matching TRBD2 (5 bases). Germline loops: CDR1 SGDLS, CDR2 YYNGEE. V was trimmed by 0 bases and J by 0 bases, leaving 12 bases between them. This CDR3 contains 16 residues. CDR3 in amino acids: CASSVGPAENQETQYF. CDR3 in DNA: TGTGCCAGCAGCGTAGGCCCAGCGGAGAACCAAGAGACCCAGTACTTC.

This chain links TRBV15 with TRBJ1-3, with TRBD1 matching 9 bases. The CDR3 is made up of 21 amino acids. Germline CDR1 is LNHNV and CDR2 is YYDKDF (reference sequence). V was clipped by 1 base and J by 0 bases; unmatched bases: 16. The CDR3 DNA sequence: TGTGCCACCAGCAGAGCCCAGCCGCAACAGGGGGCACTTAGCTCTGGAAACACCATATATTTT. This translates into CATSRAQPQQGALSSGNTIYF.

The chain recombines TRBV4-1 with TRBJ1-1; weak D call: TRBD1 (5 bases). The V end was cut by 2 bases, the J end by 5 bases, with 18 bases between. CDR3 length: 16 amino acids. In germline, CDR1 is MGHRA, CDR2 YSYEKL. The CDR3 region is CASSQSLLRGGTEAFF. The CDR3, as DNA: TGCGCCAGCAGCCAATCTCTTTTGAGGGGAGGAACTGAAGCTTTCTTT.

The rearrangement uses TRBV5-1 and TRBJ2-1, with 8 bases aligning to TRBD2. Germline CDR1 SGHRS, CDR2 YFSETQ. The V gene end was trimmed by 2 bases and the J gene end by 5 bases; junction bases not matched to a gene: 6. There are 15 residues in the CDR3. The CDR3 spells CASSFKRGYNNEQFF. CDR3 nucleotides: TGCGCCAGCAGCTTCAAGCGGGGGTACAACAATGAGCAGTTCTTC. Based on the CDR3 plus reference TRBV5-1 and TRBJ2-1, the full variable domain is KAGVTQTPRYLIKTRGQQVTLSCSPISGHRSVSWYQQTPGQGLQFLFEYFSETQRNKGNFPGRFSGRQFSNSRSEMNVSTLELGDSALYLCASSFKRGYNNEQFFGPGTRLTVL.

This clone was recorded a few times. The chain has TRBV5-5 and TRBJ1-1, with D unresolved. Trimming cost V 0 bases and J 5 bases, with 8 bases left between them. The CDR3 consists of 13 residues. Germline values: CDR1 SGHKS, CDR2 YYEKEE (reference sequence). The CDR3 protein is CASSLGVETEAFF. The CDR3 DNA follows: TGTGCCAGCAGCTTGGGGGTTGAGACTGAAGCTTTCTTT. Filled out from reference TRBV5-5 and TRBJ1-1, the complete variable domain reads DAGVTQSPTHLIKTRGQQVTLRCSPISGHKSVSWYQQVLGQGPQFIFQYYEKEERGRGNFPDRFSARQFPNYSSELNVNALLLGDSALYLCASSLGVETEAFFGQGTRLTVV.

The rearrangement uses TRBV27 and TRBJ2-4; 7 nucleotides match TRBD1. With 2 bases clipped from V and 3 bases from J, the junction kept 1 base outside the gene matches. The CDR3 has 14 residues. The V gene's germline CDR1 is MNHEY and CDR2 SMNVEV (reference sequence). CDR3 in amino acids: CASSLAGGKNIQYF. CDR3 sequence (DNA): TGTGCCAGCAGTTTAGCAGGGGGCAAAAACATTCAGTACTTC.

The chain combines TRBV4-3 with TRBJ2-7; 10 bases match TRBD2. The germline gives CDR1 LGHNA, CDR2 YSLEER. Germline trimming cut 2 bases from V and 4 bases from J; bases unmatched to any gene: 2. The CDR3 runs to 14 residues. The CDR3 coding sequence is TGCGCCAGCAGCCAACAGCGGGGGGGGTACGAGCAGTACTTC. It translates to CASSQQRGGYEQYF.

The rearrangement joins TRBV7-8 to TRBJ2-2; D is perhaps TRBD1 (6 bases). This CDR3 region has 15 residues. CDR1 is SGHVS, CDR2 FQNEAQ, per germline. V was trimmed by 4 bases and J by 5 bases, leaving 14 bases between them. The CDR3 DNA follows: TGTGCCAGCAGCTCTCTGACAGGTGGAACCGGGGAGCTGTTTTTT. Translating gives CASSSLTGGTGELFF.

This clone was observed once. The V gene is TRBV7-2, the J gene TRBJ2-1; D is perhaps TRBD1 (8 bases). CDR3 length: 14 residues. CDR1 and CDR2 (germline): SGHTA, FQGNSA. V lost 5 bases and J lost 8, with 16 bases in between. CDR3 bases: TGTGCCAGCAGCCGGACAGGGAGGGGCTATGAGCAGTTCTTC. This translates into CASSRTGRGYEQFF.

The chain links TRBV6-6 to TRBJ2-7, with unresolved D. Trimming took off 7 bases at V and 5 bases at J, with 21 bases between the two ends. CDR1 and CDR2 from the germline V gene are MNHNY and SVGAGI (reference sequence). This CDR3 contains 15 residues. CDR3: CASTPPGLKHNEQYF. In nucleotides, the CDR3 is TGTGCCAGCACCCCACCGGGCCTAAAACACAACGAGCAGTACTTC.

The chain combines TRBV5-1 with TRBJ2-7, with D perhaps matching TRBD2 (6 bases). Germline V lookup: CDR1 SGHRS, CDR2 YFSETQ. Trimming cost V 0 bases and J 6 bases, with 16 bases left between them. The CDR3 is 15 residues long. The CDR3 DNA sequence: TGCGCCAGCAGCTTGGTTGGGGGGAAATCTGGCGAGCAGTACTTC. This codes for CASSLVGGKSGEQYF.

This clone was observed once. This chain links TRBV7-2 with TRBJ2-5; 8 nucleotides agree with TRBD2. Trimming removed 5 bases from V and 0 bases from J; junction bases left unmatched: 8. This CDR3 has 16 residues. From germline, CDR1 is SGHTA and CDR2 FQGNSA. The CDR3 bases are TGTGCCAGCAGCCAGTGGCGGGGGGTAGACCAAGAGACCCAGTACTTC. Translated, it gives CASSQWRGVDQETQYF.

CDR3 sequence: CASSPSRGEVTDTQYF. CDR3 nucleotides: TGTGCCAGCTCACCTTCTAGGGGAGAGGTCACAGATACGCAGTATTTT. The gene calls are TRBV18 and TRBJ2-3; either TRBD1 or TRBD2 may fit D (5 bases each). V was pared by 3 bases and J by 2 bases, with 15 bases between. The CDR3 extends over 16 amino acids. CDR1 is KGHSH and CDR2 is LQKENI in the germline V gene.

The rearrangement joins TRBV18 to TRBJ1-5; D gene unclear. The germline V gene encodes CDR1 KGHSH and CDR2 LQKENI. V dropped 6 bases and J dropped 6 bases, with 15 bases sitting between them. This CDR3 has 14 amino acids. The CDR3, as DNA: TGTGCCAGCTCCGCGGCGGGCCGGGGTCAGCCCCAGCATTTT. Protein: CASSAAGRGQPQHF.

The CDR3 region is CASSPGGGYGYTF. As DNA, the CDR3 is TGTGCCAGCAGCCCGGGAGGGGGCTATGGCTACACCTTC. The chain links TRBV12-3 or TRBV12-4 to TRBJ1-2; a possible D gene is TRBD1 (6 bases). The CDR3 runs to 13 residues. Trimming cost V 6 bases and J 4 bases, with 12 bases left between them.

In this sample, this clone turned up once. The rearrangement joins TRBV19 to TRBJ1-4, with D tentatively TRBD1 (5 bases). The CDR3 runs to 14 residues. V lost 3 bases, J lost 8 bases, and 13 bases lay in between. CDR1 and CDR2 from the germline V gene are LNHDA and SQIVND (reference sequence). Here the CDR3 DNA reads TGTGCCAGTAGTATCGCCGGGGCGGGGGAAAAACTGTTTTTT. Translation gives CASSIAGAGEKLFF.

This chain uses TRBV7-3 with TRBJ1-6; D gene ambiguous. The CDR3 sequence is 13 residues long. CDR1 is SGHTA and CDR2 is FQGTGA in the germline V gene. V lost 2 bases and J lost 7, with 6 bases in between. This CDR3 reads CASSLVSNSPLHF. CDR3 nucleotides: TGTGCCAGCAGCTTAGTCAGCAATTCACCCCTCCACTTT.

The genes are TRBV5-6 and TRBJ1-1; no clear D. This CDR3 comprises 15 residues. The germline gives CDR1 SGHDT, CDR2 YYEEEE. Trimming pared 3 bases from V and 7 bases from J, leaving 19 bases between. The CDR3 DNA is TGTGCCAGCAGCTCAGAGAACCGCGGGGTCCTTGAAGCTTTCTTT. Amino acid sequence: CASSSENRGVLEAFF.

The rearrangement uses TRBV9 and TRBJ1-1; TRBD1 agrees at 10 bases. Germline CDR1 and CDR2: SGDLS and YYNGEE. V dropped 3 bases and J dropped 3; count of bases not matched to a gene: 8. This CDR3 comprises 16 residues. The CDR3 reads CASSARQGAEDTEAFF. CDR3 DNA: TGTGCCAGCAGCGCGAGACAGGGGGCTGAGGACACTGAAGCTTTCTTT.

V usage is TRBV30 and J usage is TRBJ1-3, with D possibly being TRBD1 (5 bases). From germline, CDR1 is GTSNPN and CDR2 SVGIG (reference sequence). The CDR3 covers 14 residues. Between the trimmed V and J ends, which lost 3 bases and 0 bases, there was a span of 9 bases. The CDR3: CAWSATVSGNTIYF. The CDR3 nucleotides read TGTGCCTGGAGCGCGACAGTCTCTGGAAACACCATATATTTT. The complete variable domain, with remaining parts taken from reference TRBV30 and TRBJ1-3, reads SQTIHQWPATLVQPVGSPLSLECTVEGTSNPNLYWYRQAAGRGLQLLFYSVGIGQISSEVPQNLSASRPQDRQFILSSKKLLLSDSGFYLCAWSATVSGNTIYFGEGSWLTVV.

This chain connects TRBV27 to TRBJ2-1; TRBD2 is a possible D gene (5 bases). Germline assignment: CDR1 MNHEY and CDR2 SMNVEV (reference sequence). The V end was cut by 3 bases, the J end by 7 bases, with 10 bases between. The CDR3 covers 13 residues. The CDR3 reads CASSLDFRNEQFF. The CDR3 region has the DNA TGTGCCAGCAGTTTGGACTTCAGGAATGAGCAGTTCTTC.

The chain combines TRBV5-6 with TRBJ2-7; the D is unclear. V shed 0 bases and J shed 11 bases, with 12 bases lying between them. CDR1 is SGHDT and CDR2 is YYEEEE in the germline V gene. The CDR3 has 12 amino acids. The CDR3, as DNA: TGTGCCAGCAGCTTGGGCTACACGCTCAAGTACTTC. Translation gives CASSLGYTLKYF.

The V call is TRBV30, the J call TRBJ1-5, with D maybe TRBD1 (5 bases). The CDR3 contains 17 residues. Per germline, CDR1 GTSNPN and CDR2 SVGIG (reference sequence). Trimming removed 0 bases from V and 3 bases from J, with 18 bases in between. CDR3 protein: CAWSVFMGGTFNQPQHF. CDR3 sequence (DNA): TGTGCCTGGAGTGTATTCATGGGGGGAACATTCAATCAGCCCCAGCATTTT.

This rearrangement joins TRBV7-2 to TRBJ1-1; no clear D. There are 12 residues in the CDR3. The germline gives CDR1 SGHTA, CDR2 FQGNSA. V lost 1 base, J lost 10 bases, and 10 bases lay in between. The CDR3 region is CASSLERWGAFF. CDR3 nucleotide sequence: TGTGCCAGCAGCTTAGAGCGCTGGGGAGCTTTCTTT.

This clone is a singleton in its sample. DNA for the CDR3: TGTGCCAGTACCTTGACTAGCGGGGGGACCATCAATGAGCAGTTCTTC. Protein sequence: CASTLTSGGTINEQFF. The chain couples TRBV19 to TRBJ2-1, with 13 bases aligning to TRBD2. Germline loops: CDR1 LNHDA, CDR2 SQIVND (reference sequence). The V gene end was trimmed by 7 bases and the J gene end by 6 bases; junction bases not matched to a gene: 9. This CDR3 spans 16 amino acids. The whole variable domain, filled in from reference TRBV19 and TRBJ2-1, reads DGGITQSPKYLFRKEGQNVTLSCEQNLNHDAMYWYRQDPGQGLRLIYYSQIVNDFQKGDIAEGYSVSREKKESFPLTVTSAQKNPTAFYLCASTLTSGGTINEQFFGPGTRLTVL.

V and J are TRBV12-3 or TRBV12-4 and TRBJ2-2; D is perhaps TRBD1 (6 bases). The V end lost 9 bases, the J end lost 3 bases, and 8 bases lay between the germline ends. The CDR3 is 12 amino acids. CDR3 sequence (DNA): TGTGCCAGACAGGGAGACACCGGGGAGCTGTTTTTT. This codes for CARQGDTGELFF.

This clone was detected a few times. The chain links TRBV2 to TRBJ1-2, with D tentatively TRBD1 (6 bases). The germline V and J ends were trimmed by 3 bases and 8 bases, with 13 bases remaining between them. Per germline, CDR1 SNHLY and CDR2 FYNNEI. This CDR3 comprises 13 residues. CDR3 loop: CASSEAGAEGYTF. In DNA form, the CDR3 reads TGTGCCAGCAGTGAGGCAGGGGCGGAGGGCTACACCTTC.

The chain carries TRBV7-3 and TRBJ2-2, with a tentative D call TRBD2 (5 bases). V lost 5 bases to trimming and J lost 4 bases, with 14 bases between them. The CDR3 is 15 residues long. Germline lookup yields CDR1 SGHTA and CDR2 FQGTGA. The CDR3 is CASSQTSAGTGELFF. The CDR3 bases are TGTGCCAGCAGCCAAACTAGTGCGGGCACCGGGGAGCTGTTTTTT. The variable domain in full, completed from reference TRBV7-3 and TRBJ2-2, reads GAGVSQTPSNKVTEKGKYVELRCDPISGHTALYWYRQSLGQGPEFLIYFQGTGAADDSGLPNDRFFAVRPEGSVSTLKIQRTERGDSAVYLCASSQTSAGTGELFFGEGSRLTVL.

The V gene is TRBV6-5, the J gene TRBJ1-2; TRBD1 aligns across 7 bases. CDR3 length: 13 amino acids. V was clipped by 6 bases and J by 13 bases; unmatched bases: 14. Germline V gives CDR1 MNHEY, CDR2 SVGAGI. The CDR3 is CASRQGTASFFTF. The CDR3 DNA follows: TGTGCCAGCAGACAGGGGACAGCATCCTTTTTCACCTTC.